This T cell receptor beta chain was identified in a study of shared clonotypes between healthy human individuals. CDR1 and CDR2 (germline): KGHSH, LQKENI. The J segment lost 4 bases and the V segment lost 1 base, leaving 5 bases of the junction unmatched. The CDR3 is made up of 16 amino acids. The repertoire was sequenced with immunoSEQ multiplex PCR; TCRdb's copy has only in-frame clones and lacks some. The data hold about 980,000 clones, with over 60% observed a single time. In this sample, this clone turned up a few times. This sequence joins TRBV18 and TRBJ1-4; 8 bases agree with TRBD1. This sequence originates from a man younger than 35 in good health. The sequencing sample was made of memory CD4+ T cells sorted from blood. As for subset: CD45RA-negative fraction. The CDR3 DNA sequence: TGTGCCAGCTCACCACGAGGGACAGGTTTTAATGAAAAACTGTTTTTT. Its translation: CASSPRGTGFNEKLFF.